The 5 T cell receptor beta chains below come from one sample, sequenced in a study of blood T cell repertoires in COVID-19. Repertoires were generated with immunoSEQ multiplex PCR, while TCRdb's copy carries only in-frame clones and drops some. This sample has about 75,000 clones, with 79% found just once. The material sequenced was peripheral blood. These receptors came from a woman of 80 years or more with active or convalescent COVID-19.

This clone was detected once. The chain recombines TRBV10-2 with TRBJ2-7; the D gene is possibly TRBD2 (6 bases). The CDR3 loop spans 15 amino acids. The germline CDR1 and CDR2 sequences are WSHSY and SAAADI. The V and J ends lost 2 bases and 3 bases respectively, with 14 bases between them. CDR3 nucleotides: TGCGCCAGCAGTGAGGGCGGACTACACCTCTACGAGCAGTACTTC. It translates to CASSEGGLHLYEQYF.

The CDR3 here is CATSGPGQSYNEQFF. CDR3 sequence (DNA): TGTGCCACCAGTGGACCGGGACAGAGCTACAATGAGCAGTTCTTC. The chain carries TRBV24-1 and TRBJ2-1, with TRBD1 identical over 7 bases. Germline lookup yields CDR1 KGHDR and CDR2 SFDVKD. J lost 3 bases, V lost 5 bases, and 6 bases had no gene match. The CDR3 runs to 15 residues.

CDR3 sequence reads: CASSFLGTGLAVHEQYF. For the CDR3, the DNA is TGTGCCAGCAGCTTCCTGGGGACCGGACTAGCTGTCCACGAGCAGTACTTC. This chain uses TRBV7-8 with TRBJ2-7; 8 bases match TRBD2. The CDR3 loop spans 17 amino acids. Losses at the gene ends were 3 bases for V and 5 bases for J; bases not matched to a gene: 15. The germline gives CDR1 SGHVS, CDR2 FQNEAQ.

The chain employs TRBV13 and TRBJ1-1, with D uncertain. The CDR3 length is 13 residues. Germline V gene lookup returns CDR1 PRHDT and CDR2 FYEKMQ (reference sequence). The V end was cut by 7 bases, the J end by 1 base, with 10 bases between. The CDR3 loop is CASTVDTNTEAFF. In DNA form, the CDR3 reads TGTGCCAGCACAGTAGACACGAACACTGAAGCTTTCTTT.

CDR3 region: CASSPHGGSPSYEQYF. CDR3 nucleotides: TGTGCCAGCAGCCCCCACGGAGGGTCCCCTTCCTACGAGCAGTACTTC. V gene TRBV5-4 combines with J gene TRBJ2-7, with D maybe TRBD2 (6 bases). CDR3 size: 16 residues. Trimming took off 4 bases at V and 1 base at J, with 18 bases between the two ends. Per the germline V gene, CDR1 is SGHNT and CDR2 is YYREEE (reference sequence).